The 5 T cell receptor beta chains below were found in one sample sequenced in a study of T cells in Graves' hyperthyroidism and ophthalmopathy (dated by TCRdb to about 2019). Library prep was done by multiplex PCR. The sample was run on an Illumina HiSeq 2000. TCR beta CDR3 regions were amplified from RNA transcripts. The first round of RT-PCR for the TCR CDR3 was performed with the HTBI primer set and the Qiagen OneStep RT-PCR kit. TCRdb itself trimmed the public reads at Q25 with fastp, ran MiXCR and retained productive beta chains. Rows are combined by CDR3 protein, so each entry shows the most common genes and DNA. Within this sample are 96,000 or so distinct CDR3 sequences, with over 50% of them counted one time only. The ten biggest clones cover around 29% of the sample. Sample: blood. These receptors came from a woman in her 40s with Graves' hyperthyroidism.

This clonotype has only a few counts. CDR3 in amino acids: CASSLGDEQYF. CDR3 nucleotide sequence: TGTGCCAGCAGCTTAGGGGACGAGCAGTACTTC. V usage is TRBV7-9 and J usage is TRBJ2-7; D ambiguous. Germline loops: CDR1 SEHNR, CDR2 FQNEAQ (reference sequence). This CDR3 comprises 11 residues. Deletions cut 1 base from V and 5 bases from J, with 3 bases between.

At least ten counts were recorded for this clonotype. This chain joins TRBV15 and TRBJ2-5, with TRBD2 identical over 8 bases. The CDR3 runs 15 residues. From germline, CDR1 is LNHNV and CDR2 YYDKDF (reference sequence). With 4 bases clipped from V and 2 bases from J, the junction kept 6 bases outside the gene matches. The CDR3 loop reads CATSTRGGDQETQYF. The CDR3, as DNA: TGTGCCACCAGCACCCGGGGGGGAGATCAAGAGACCCAGTACTTC.

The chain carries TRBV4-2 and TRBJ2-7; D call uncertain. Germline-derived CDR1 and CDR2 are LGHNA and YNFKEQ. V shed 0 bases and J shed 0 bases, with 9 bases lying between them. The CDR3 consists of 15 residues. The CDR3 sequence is CASSQEIVPSYEQYF. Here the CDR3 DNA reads TGTGCCAGCAGCCAAGAGATTGTACCCTCCTACGAGCAGTACTTC.

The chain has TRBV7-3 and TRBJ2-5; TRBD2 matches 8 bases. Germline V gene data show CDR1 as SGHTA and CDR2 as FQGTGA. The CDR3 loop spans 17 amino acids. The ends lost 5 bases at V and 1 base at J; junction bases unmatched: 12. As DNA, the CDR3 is TGTGCCAGCAGCGATGAACCGGTCACTAGCGGCCAAGAGACCCAGTACTTC. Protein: CASSDEPVTSGQETQYF.

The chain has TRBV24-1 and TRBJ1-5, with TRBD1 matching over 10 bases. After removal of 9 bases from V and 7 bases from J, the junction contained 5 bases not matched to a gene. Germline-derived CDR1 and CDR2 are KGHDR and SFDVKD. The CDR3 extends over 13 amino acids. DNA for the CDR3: TGTGCCACCTCGGACAGGGGGGGACAGCCCCAGCATTTT. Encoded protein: CATSDRGGQPQHF.